This is a list of T cell receptor beta chains from one sample in a study of blood T cells in healthy people across ages. MiXCR, run by TCRdb on the 5' RACE reads, gives a single entry per CDR3 protein. In the table there are 550,000 to 750,000 distinct CDR3 sequences, around 20% of which are singletons. Source material: blood. These receptors came from a man aged 65-85 years in good health. Both conserved end residues are part of each CDR3. A D gene is named only where the DNA matches it firmly. Expanded clones get a size class; other rows say once, few or many, or leave the size out.

TRBD1 | TRBJ2-2 | TRBV10-2 | NA | 16 | TGCGCCAGCAGTGTGCGTGACAGGGGGAGCACCGGGGAGCTGTTTTTT | CASSVRDRGSTGELFF
TRBD2 | TRBJ2-5 | TRBV10-3 | many | 15 | TGTGCCATCAGTGCCGGGACTAGCGAGAAAGAGACCCAGTACTTC | CAISAGTSEKETQYF
TRBD2 | TRBJ2-1 | TRBV29-1 | few | 14 | TGCAGCGTTCGGACTAGCGACTCCTACAATGAGCAGTTCTTC | CSVRTSDSYNEQFF
TRBD2 | TRBJ2-1 | TRBV5-1 | few | 14 | TGCGCCAGCAGCCCGGGGAGGGTCCAGAATGAGCAGTTCTTC | CASSPGRVQNEQFF
NA | TRBJ2-5 | TRBV20-1 | NA | 14 | TGCAGTGCTAGCCGCGAGGGGGGCCAAGAGACCCAGTACTTC | CSASREGGQETQYF
TRBD1 | TRBJ2-5 | TRBV29-1 | few | 15 | TGCAGCGTTGTTACAGGGGGCGGAGGCCAAGAGACCCAGTACTTC | CSVVTGGGGQETQYF
NA | TRBJ1-3 | TRBV4-1 | NA | 15 | TGCGCCAGCAGCCAAGATACCTTTGCAGGAAACACCATATATTTT | CASSQDTFAGNTIYF
TRBD1 | TRBJ1-4 | TRBV20-1 | NA | 15 | TGCAGTGCTCGTATGGGGCACAGGGGGCGTGAAAAACTGTTTTTT | CSARMGHRGREKLFF
TRBD2 | TRBJ2-7 | TRBV6-2/TRBV6-3 | few | 15 | TGTGCCAGCAGTTTGACTAGCGGGAAGGTCTACGAGCAGTACTTC | CASSLTSGKVYEQYF
NA | TRBJ1-1 | TRBV20-1 | NA | 13 | TGCAGAACAACCAGGGGCCGGAACACTGAAGCTTTCTTT | CRTTRGRNTEAFF
NA | TRBJ2-5 | TRBV7-8 | few | 11 | TGTGCCAGCAGCTTCTCAGTGGAGCAGTACTTC | CASSFSVEQYF
TRBD1 | TRBJ2-7 | TRBV4-1 | NA | 15 | TGCGCCAGCAGCGTATCCGGGACAGGGTCCTACGAGCAGTACTTC | CASSVSGTGSYEQYF
TRBD2 | TRBJ2-1 | TRBV20-1 | many | 18 | TGCAGTGCTAGAAGGAGGACTAGCGGGAGGGCCGCCTACAATGAGCAGTTCTTC | CSARRRTSGRAAYNEQFF
NA | TRBJ2-3 | TRBV27 | few | 13 | TGTGCCAGCAGCCATAGTAGGGCAGATACGCAGTATTTT | CASSHSRADTQYF
TRBD1 | TRBJ2-5 | TRBV28 | NA | 13 | TGTGCCACCGCGACAGGGGGCGGGGAGACCCAGTACTTC | CATATGGGETQYF
NA | TRBJ2-3 | TRBV27 | few | 14 | TGTGCCAGCAGCCTAGGACGGAAATGGGATACGCAGTATTTT | CASSLGRKWDTQYF
NA | TRBJ1-1 | TRBV25-1 | NA | 16 | TGTGCCAGCAGTGAAACGACAGGAAAGGGGAACACTGAAGCTTTCTTT | CASSETTGKGNTEAFF
NA | TRBJ2-3 | TRBV4-1 | many | 17 | TGCGCCAGCAGCCTAAGCCGCGACCCGGAGCACACAGATACGCAGTATTTT | CASSLSRDPEHTDTQYF
TRBD1 | TRBJ1-2 | TRBV9 | NA | 17 | TGTGCCAGCAGCGTAGAGTCGGGACAGGGGGCTAACTATGGCTACACCTTC | CASSVESGQGANYGYTF
NA | TRBJ2-1 | TRBV28 | NA | 14 | TGTGCCAGCAGAAAACCGGGGGTTTACAATGAGCAGTTCTTC | CASRKPGVYNEQFF
TRBD2 | TRBJ2-3 | TRBV25-1 | NA | 15 | TGTGCCAGCAGCCCGGGACTAGCGGCTTTGGATACGCAGTATTTT | CASSPGLAALDTQYF
TRBD1 | TRBJ2-5 | TRBV20-1 | few | 13 | TGCAGTGCTGGAACAGGGGGCCATGAGACCCAGTACTTC | CSAGTGGHETQYF
NA | TRBJ2-7 | TRBV5-5 | NA | 14 | TGTGCCAGCAGCTCCCTCACTGGATCCTACGAGCAGTACTTC | CASSSLTGSYEQYF
TRBD1 | TRBJ2-1 | TRBV18 | NA | 15 | TGTGCCAGCTCACCGGGACAGGGGGCTATGAATGAGCAGTTCTTC | CASSPGQGAMNEQFF
NA | TRBJ2-7 | TRBV15 | NA | 14 | TGTGCCACCAGCAGAGGTAACAAGATATACGAGCAGTACTTC | CATSRGNKIYEQYF
NA | TRBJ2-2 | TRBV2 | few | 11 | TGTGCCAGCAGCGGGGCAGGGGAGCTGTTTTTT | CASSGAGELFF
NA | TRBJ2-7 | TRBV4-3 | many | 15 | TGCGCCAGCAGCCAGGACAGTGGGGTTTTTTACGAGCAGTACTTC | CASSQDSGVFYEQYF
TRBD2 | TRBJ2-1 | TRBV4-1 | few | 18 | TGCGCCAGCAGCCAAGATCTTAGGGCTAGCGGGAGGGGGGGCGAGCAGTTCTTC | CASSQDLRASGRGGEQFF
NA | TRBJ2-7 | TRBV15 | few | 13 | TGTGCCACCAGCGAGAGATTGGGTTACGAGCAGTACTTC | CATSERLGYEQYF
TRBD1 | TRBJ1-2 | TRBV20-1 | once | 15 | TGCAGTGCTCAAGGACAGGGAAGAGCTAACTATGGCTACACCTTC | CSAQGQGRANYGYTF
NA | TRBJ2-2 | TRBV9 | few | 18 | TGTGCCAGCAGCGCGAACTCCGGGACTGTGACGAACACCGGGGAGCTGTTTTTT | CASSANSGTVTNTGELFF
NA | TRBJ2-7 | TRBV5-6 | NA | 15 | TGTGCCAGCAGCTTGAGTAATAGCGGATCCTACGAGCAGTACTTC | CASSLSNSGSYEQYF
NA | TRBJ2-7 | TRBV10-1 | NA | 13 | TGCGCCAGCGGTCCAGGGAGAACCTACGAGCAGTACTTC | CASGPGRTYEQYF
NA | TRBJ2-2 | TRBV4-2 | NA | 16 | TGTGCCAGCAGCCAAGATCTAGGCAGGGCCACCGGGGAGCTGTTTTTT | CASSQDLGRATGELFF
NA | TRBJ2-7 | TRBV11-3 | NA | 13 | TGTGCCAGCAGCTTCAGAATTGGGGACGAGCAGTACTTC | CASSFRIGDEQYF
NA | TRBJ2-1 | TRBV6-5 | few | 12 | TGTGCCAGCAGTTACACTAGGGATGAGCAGTTCTTC | CASSYTRDEQFF
TRBD1 | TRBJ2-5 | TRBV5-1 | few | 16 | TGCGCCAGCAGCCCCGGGACAGGAATGTACCAAGAGACCCAGTACTTC | CASSPGTGMYQETQYF
NA | TRBJ2-1 | TRBV7-3 | few | 11 | TGTGCCAGCAGCTTAACGAGAGGAGGGTTCTTC | CASSLTRGGFF
TRBD1 | TRBJ2-1 | TRBV20-1 | NA | 15 | TGCAGTGCTGACCCGGGACAGAGATTAGGCGATGAGCAGTTCTTC | CSADPGQRLGDEQFF
NA | TRBJ2-7 | TRBV4-2 | few | 15 | TGTGCCAGCAGCCAAGTCGTCGATGCTCCCTACGAGCAGTACTTC | CASSQVVDAPYEQYF
TRBD1 | TRBJ2-2 | TRBV7-3 | few | 14 | TGTGCCAGCAGCATGAGACAGGGGGCCGGGGAGCTGTTTTTT | CASSMRQGAGELFF